This TCR beta chain was profiled in a study of cytomegalovirus exposure and HLA in healthy donors. PCR amplification relied on 60 Vbeta primers (plus 13 Jbeta primers). The method was immunoSEQ multiplex PCR; TCRdb's version includes in-frame clones alone and lacks a portion of them. The sample carries about 140,000 clones, about three quarters recorded once. CDR3 length: 13 amino acids. CDR1 and CDR2 (germline): SQVTM, ANQGSEA. V was clipped by 3 bases and J by 4 bases; unmatched bases: 4. General study points: Association of roughly 17,000 TCR beta sequences with HLA alleles was found at 0.05 false discovery rate in a later analysis. Most CMV-associated TCR beta chains were later found to appear HLA-restricted. Presence/absence analysis assumed near-uniform sequencing depth across donors.

Comments on this clone: The antigen is not known.

This clonotype was obtained from a man in his forties or fifties in good health and CMV-seropositive. Sequenced material: PBMCs. V usage is TRBV29-1 and J usage is TRBJ1-1; 8 bases match TRBD1. The CDR3 coding sequence is TGCAGCGTTGACATAGGACAGGGCACTGAAGCTTTCTTT. It yields the protein CSVDIGQGTEAFF.